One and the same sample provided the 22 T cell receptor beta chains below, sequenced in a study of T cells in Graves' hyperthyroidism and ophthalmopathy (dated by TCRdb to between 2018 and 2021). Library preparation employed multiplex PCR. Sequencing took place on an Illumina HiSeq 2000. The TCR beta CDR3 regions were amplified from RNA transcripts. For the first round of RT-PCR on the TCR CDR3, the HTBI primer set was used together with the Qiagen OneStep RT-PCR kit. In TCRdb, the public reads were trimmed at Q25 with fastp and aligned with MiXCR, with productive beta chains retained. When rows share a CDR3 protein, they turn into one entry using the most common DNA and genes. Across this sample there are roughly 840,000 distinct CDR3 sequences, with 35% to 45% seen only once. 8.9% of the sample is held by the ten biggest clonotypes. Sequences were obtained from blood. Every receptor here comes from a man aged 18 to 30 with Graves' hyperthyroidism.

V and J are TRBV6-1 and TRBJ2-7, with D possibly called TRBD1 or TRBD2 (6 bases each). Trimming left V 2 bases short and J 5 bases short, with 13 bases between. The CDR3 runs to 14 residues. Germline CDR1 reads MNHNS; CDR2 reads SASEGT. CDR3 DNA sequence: TGTGCCAGCAGTGAACCTCACAGGGAGGACGAGCAGTACTTC. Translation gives CASSEPHREDEQYF.

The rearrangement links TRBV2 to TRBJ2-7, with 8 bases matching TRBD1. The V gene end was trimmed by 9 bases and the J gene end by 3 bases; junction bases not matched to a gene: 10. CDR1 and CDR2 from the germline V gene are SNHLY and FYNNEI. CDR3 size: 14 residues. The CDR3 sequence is CARGTGPPLYEQYF. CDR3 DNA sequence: TGTGCCAGGGGGACAGGACCGCCCCTCTACGAGCAGTACTTC.

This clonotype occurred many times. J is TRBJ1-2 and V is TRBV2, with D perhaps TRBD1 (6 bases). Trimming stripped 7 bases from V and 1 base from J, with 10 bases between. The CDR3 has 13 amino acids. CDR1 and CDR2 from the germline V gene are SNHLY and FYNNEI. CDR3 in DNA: TGTGCCAGCACCCCGGACAGTAACTATGGCTACACCTTC. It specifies CASTPDSNYGYTF.

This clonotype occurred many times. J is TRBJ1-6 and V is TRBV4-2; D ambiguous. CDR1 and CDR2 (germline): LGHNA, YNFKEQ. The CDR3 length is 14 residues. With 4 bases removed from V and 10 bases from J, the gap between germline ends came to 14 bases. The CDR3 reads CASSLEGVNSPLHF. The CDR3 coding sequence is TGTGCCAGCAGCCTAGAAGGAGTCAACTCACCCCTCCACTTT.

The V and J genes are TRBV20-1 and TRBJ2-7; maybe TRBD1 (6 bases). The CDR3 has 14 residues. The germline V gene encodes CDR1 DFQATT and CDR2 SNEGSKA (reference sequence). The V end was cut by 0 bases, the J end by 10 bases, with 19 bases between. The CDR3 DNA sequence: TGCAGTGCTAGAGAAGGACAGTTCTTGCGGATTCAGTACTTC. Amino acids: CSAREGQFLRIQYF.

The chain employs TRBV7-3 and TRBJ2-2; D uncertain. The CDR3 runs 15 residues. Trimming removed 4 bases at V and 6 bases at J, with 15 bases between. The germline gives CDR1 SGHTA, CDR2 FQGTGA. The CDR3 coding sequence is TGTGCCAGCAGCTCGACCGGGTCTCTCGCCGGGGAGCTGTTTTTT. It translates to CASSSTGSLAGELFF.

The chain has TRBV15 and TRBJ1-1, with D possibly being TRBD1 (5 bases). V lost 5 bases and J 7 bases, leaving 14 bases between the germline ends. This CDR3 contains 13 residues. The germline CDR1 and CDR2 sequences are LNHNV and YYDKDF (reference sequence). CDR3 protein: CATSGEGSSEAFF. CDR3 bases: TGTGCCACCAGCGGTGAGGGGAGTAGTGAAGCTTTCTTT.

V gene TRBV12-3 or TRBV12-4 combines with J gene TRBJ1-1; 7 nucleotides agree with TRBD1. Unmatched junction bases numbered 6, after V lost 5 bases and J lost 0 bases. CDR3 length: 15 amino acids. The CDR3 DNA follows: TGTGCCAGCAGTCCTATCAGGGGGATGAACACTGAAGCTTTCTTT. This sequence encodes CASSPIRGMNTEAFF.

The CDR3 nucleotides are TGTGCCAGCAGCTTAGATGACAGAAGCTCCTATAATTCACCCCTCCACTTT. It specifies CASSLDDRSSYNSPLHF. The V call is TRBV7-9, the J call TRBJ1-6; D is perhaps TRBD1 (5 bases). With 1 base removed from V and 0 bases from J, the gap between germline ends came to 10 bases. The CDR3 has 17 amino acids. Germline V gene sequence: CDR1 SEHNR, CDR2 FQNEAQ (reference sequence).

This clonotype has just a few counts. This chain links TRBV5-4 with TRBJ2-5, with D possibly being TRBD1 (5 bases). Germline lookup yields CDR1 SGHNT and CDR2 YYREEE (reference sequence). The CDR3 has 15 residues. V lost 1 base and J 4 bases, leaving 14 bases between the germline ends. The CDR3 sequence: CASSLRRKQGETQYF. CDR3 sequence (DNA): TGTGCCAGCAGCTTGAGGCGCAAGCAGGGAGAGACCCAGTACTTC.

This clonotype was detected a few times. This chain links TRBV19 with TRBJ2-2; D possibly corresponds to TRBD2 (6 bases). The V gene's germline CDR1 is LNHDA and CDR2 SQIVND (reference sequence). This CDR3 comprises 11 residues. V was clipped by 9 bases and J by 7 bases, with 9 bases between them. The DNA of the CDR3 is TGTGCCAGCCTGGGGGGCGGGGAGCTGTTTTTT. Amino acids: CASLGGGELFF.

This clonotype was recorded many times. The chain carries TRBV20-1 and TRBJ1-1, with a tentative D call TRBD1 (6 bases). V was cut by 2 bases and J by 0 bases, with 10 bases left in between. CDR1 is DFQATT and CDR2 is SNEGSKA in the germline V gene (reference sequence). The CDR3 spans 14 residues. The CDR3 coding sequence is TGCAGTGCTAGAAAGGGACATATGAACACTGAAGCTTTCTTT. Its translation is CSARKGHMNTEAFF.

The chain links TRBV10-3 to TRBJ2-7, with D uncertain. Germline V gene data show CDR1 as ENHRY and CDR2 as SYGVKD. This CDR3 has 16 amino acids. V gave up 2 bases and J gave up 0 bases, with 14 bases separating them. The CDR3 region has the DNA TGTGCCATCAGTGAGGAAACGATTAAGAGCTCCTACGAGCAGTACTTC. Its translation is CAISEETIKSSYEQYF.

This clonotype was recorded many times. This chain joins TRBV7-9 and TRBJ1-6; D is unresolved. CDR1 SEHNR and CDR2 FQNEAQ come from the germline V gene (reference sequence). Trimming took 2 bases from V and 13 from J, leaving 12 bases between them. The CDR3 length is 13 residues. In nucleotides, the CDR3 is TGTGCCAGCAGCTTAATCGCCAGCGGTCCCCTCCACTTT. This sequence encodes CASSLIASGPLHF.

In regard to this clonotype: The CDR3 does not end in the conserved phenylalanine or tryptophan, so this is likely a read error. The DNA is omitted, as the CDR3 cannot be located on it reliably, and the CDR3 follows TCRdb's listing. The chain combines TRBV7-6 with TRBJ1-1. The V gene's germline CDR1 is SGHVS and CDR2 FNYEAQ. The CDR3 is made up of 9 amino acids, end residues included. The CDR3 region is CASSLEAAS.

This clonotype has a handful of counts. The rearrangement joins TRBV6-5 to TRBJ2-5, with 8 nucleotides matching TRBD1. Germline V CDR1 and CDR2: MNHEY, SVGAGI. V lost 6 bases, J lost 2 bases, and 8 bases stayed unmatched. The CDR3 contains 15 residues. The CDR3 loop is CASRRDRKAQETQYF. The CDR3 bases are TGTGCCAGCAGGCGGGACAGGAAGGCTCAAGAGACCCAGTACTTC.

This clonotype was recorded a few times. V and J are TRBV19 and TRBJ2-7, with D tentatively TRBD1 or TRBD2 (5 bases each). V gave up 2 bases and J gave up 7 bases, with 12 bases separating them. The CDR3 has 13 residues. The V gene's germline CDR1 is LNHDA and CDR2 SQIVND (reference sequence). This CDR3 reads CASSIYGAREQYF. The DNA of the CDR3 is TGTGCCAGTAGTATATACGGGGCTAGAGAGCAGTACTTC.

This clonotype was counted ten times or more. The CDR3 here is CSVLSTPGETQYF. In DNA, the CDR3 is TGCAGCGTTCTCTCCACCCCCGGGGAGACCCAGTACTTC. The V call is TRBV29-1, the J call TRBJ2-5; D remains unclear. Germline V gene data show CDR1 as SQVTM and CDR2 as ANQGSEA. V lost 5 bases and J lost 5, with 15 bases in between. This CDR3 is built from 13 residues.

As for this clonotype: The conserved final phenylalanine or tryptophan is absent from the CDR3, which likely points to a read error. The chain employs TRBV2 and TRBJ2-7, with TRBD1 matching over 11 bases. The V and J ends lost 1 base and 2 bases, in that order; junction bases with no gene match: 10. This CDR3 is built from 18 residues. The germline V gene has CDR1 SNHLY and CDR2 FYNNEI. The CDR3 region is CASSEEFNWDRGAYEQYL. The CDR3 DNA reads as TGTGCCAGCAGTGAAGAGTTTAACTGGGACAGGGGGGCCTACGAGCAGTACCTC.

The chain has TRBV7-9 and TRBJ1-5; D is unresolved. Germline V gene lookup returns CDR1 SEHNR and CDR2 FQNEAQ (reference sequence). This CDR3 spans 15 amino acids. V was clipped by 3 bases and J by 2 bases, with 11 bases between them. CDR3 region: CASSLQGSGNQPQHF. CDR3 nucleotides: TGTGCCAGCAGCTTGCAAGGGTCTGGCAATCAGCCCCAGCATTTT.

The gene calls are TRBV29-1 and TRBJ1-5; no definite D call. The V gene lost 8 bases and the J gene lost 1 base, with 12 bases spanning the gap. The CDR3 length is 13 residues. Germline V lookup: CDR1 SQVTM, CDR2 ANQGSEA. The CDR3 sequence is CSLRHRSNQPQHF. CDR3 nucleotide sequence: TGCAGCTTAAGGCACCGGAGCAATCAGCCCCAGCATTTT.

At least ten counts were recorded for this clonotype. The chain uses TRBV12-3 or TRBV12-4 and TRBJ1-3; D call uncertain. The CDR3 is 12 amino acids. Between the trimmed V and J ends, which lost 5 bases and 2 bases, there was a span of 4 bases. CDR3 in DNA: TGTGCCAGCAGTAACACTGGAAACACCATATATTTT. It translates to CASSNTGNTIYF.